The source of this TCR beta chain is a study of blood T cell repertoires in COVID-19. Authors' analysis steps: Reference gene primer amplification gave estimated nucleated cell counts. The data were produced by immunoSEQ multiplex PCR, yet TCRdb's version contains in-frame clones alone and is incomplete. V and J calls and clone size are given by that table; D and trimming were obtained from the DNA. The sample has more than 400,000 clones; 75% to 90% are singletons. This clone was observed a single time. The TCR comes from a human donor in a cohort sampled during active COVID-19. The specimen was peripheral blood.

CDR3 coding DNA: TGTGCCAGTAGTCTCCGAGGCGGGGTGGCAGGGCGGGATGAGCAGTTCTTC. Translation: CASSLRGGVAGRDEQFF. This rearrangement joins TRBV19 to TRBJ2-1; the D gene is possibly TRBD2 (6 bases). There are 17 residues in the CDR3. V was cut by 5 bases and J by 8 bases, with 25 bases left in between. The germline gives CDR1 LNHDA, CDR2 SQIVND (reference sequence).